This is a list of T cell receptor beta chains from one sample in a study of blood T cell repertoires in COVID-19. The data were produced by immunoSEQ multiplex PCR, yet TCRdb's version contains in-frame clones alone and is incomplete. The profile shows some 290,000 clones, around 92% of them singletons. Specimen: PBMCs or T cells enriched from blood (not recorded which). The receptors derive from a woman aged 25 to 39 who had recovered from COVID-19. Both conserved end residues are part of each CDR3. The D gene is left open where the match is weak. Only some rows state a clone size, as once, few, many or a class for expanded clones.

TRBV10-3,-,TRBJ1-5,-,TGTGCCATCAGTGATCCTGACAGATTGAGCAATCAGCCCCAGCATTTT,CAISDPDRLSNQPQHF
TRBV6-5,-,TRBJ1-3,TRBD1,TGTGCCAGCAGGACAGGGACCGCGGGAAACACCATATATTTT,CASRTGTAGNTIYF
TRBV15,-,TRBJ1-5,-,TGTGCCACCAGCAGAGATCTAAATCAGCCCCAGCATTTT,CATSRDLNQPQHF
TRBV7-9,-,TRBJ2-1,TRBD1,TGTGCCAGCAGCCTGAATAGGGACAGCCAAGGGGATGAGCAGTTCTTC,CASSLNRDSQGDEQFF
TRBV19,-,TRBJ2-7,TRBD1,TGTGCCAGTACAGTGAGCGGACAGGGGAGTTACGAGCAGTACTTC,CASTVSGQGSYEQYF
TRBV7-2,-,TRBJ2-2,-,TGTGCCAGCAGCTATCGGGTCACCGGGGAGCTGTTTTTT,CASSYRVTGELFF
TRBV2,-,TRBJ2-7,-,TGTGCCAGCATGTTAGCAGACTACGAGCAGTACTTC,CASMLADYEQYF
TRBV11-3,few,TRBJ1-1,-,TGTGCCAGCAGCTTAGGCGAGGGTGAAGCTTTCTTT,CASSLGEGEAFF
TRBV28,-,TRBJ2-5,TRBD1,TGTGCCAGCAAAACACCCAGGGACAGAGTCGAAGAGACCCAGTACTTC,CASKTPRDRVEETQYF
TRBV12-3/TRBV12-4,-,TRBJ1-1,-,TGTGCCAGCAGCACAGATGTGAACACTGAAGCTTTCTTT,CASSTDVNTEAFF
TRBV19,-,TRBJ2-7,TRBD2,TGTGCCAGTAGTAATAGCGGGAGGGCGTCCTACGAGCAGTACTTC,CASSNSGRASYEQYF
TRBV28,-,TRBJ2-1,TRBD2,TGTGCCAGCAGTTTATTGCGGGAGCGCAATGAGCAGTTCTTC,CASSLLRERNEQFF
TRBV6-6,-,TRBJ1-2,TRBD1,TGTGCCAGCAGTCCCACAGGGGATGGCTACACCTTC,CASSPTGDGYTF
TRBV19,-,TRBJ1-1,TRBD1,TGTGCCAGTAGTGTGGACAGGGGCTACACTGAAGCTTTCTTT,CASSVDRGYTEAFF
TRBV2,-,TRBJ2-3,-,TGTGCCAGCAGCGCTAGCCCAGATACGCAGTATTTT,CASSASPDTQYF
TRBV6-1,-,TRBJ2-5,-,TGTGCCAGCAGTGAAAAGGACAGCCAAGAGACCCAGTACTTC,CASSEKDSQETQYF
TRBV3-1/TRBV3-2,-,TRBJ2-7,-,TGTGCCAGCAGCCCCGCCCATAGGGAGTTCTACGAGCAGTACTTC,CASSPAHREFYEQYF
TRBV11-2,-,TRBJ2-2,-,TGTGCCAGCAGCTCCGGTCGGGACTTAACGACAAACACCGGGGAGCTGTTTTTT,CASSSGRDLTTNTGELFF
TRBV19,-,TRBJ2-1,TRBD2,TGTGCCAGTAGTATTCCCCCGGGAGCGGGAGCTCACAATGAGCAGTTCTTC,CASSIPPGAGAHNEQFF
TRBV9,-,TRBJ1-3,-,TGTGCCAGCAGCGTAGATGGCGGAAACACCATATATTTT,CASSVDGGNTIYF
TRBV7-2,-,TRBJ2-5,-,TGTGCCAGCAGCTTAGTCTCCACTAGCCTGGAGACCCAGTACTTC,CASSLVSTSLETQYF
TRBV29-1,-,TRBJ2-1,-,TGCAGCGTTGAAGGGGACTCCCCTGGGTGGGAGCAGTTCTTC,CSVEGDSPGWEQFF
TRBV6-5,-,TRBJ1-4,-,TGTGCCAGCAGTAGGACTGTGCCTACTAATGAAAAACTGTTTTTT,CASSRTVPTNEKLFF
TRBV14,-,TRBJ1-6,-,TGTGCCAGCAGCCAAGCTCGGGGATCACCCCTCCACTTT,CASSQARGSPLHF
TRBV5-6,-,TRBJ2-3,-,TGTGCCAGCAGCTTGGACTATACGCAGTATTTT,CASSLDYTQYF
TRBV6-5,-,TRBJ1-5,-,TGTGCCAGCAGAGGAAGAGGCGATAGCAATCAGCCCCAGCATTTT,CASRGRGDSNQPQHF
TRBV5-1,-,TRBJ1-5,-,TGCGCCAGCAGCTTGGCCGGGGGAAATCAGCCCCAGCATTTT,CASSLAGGNQPQHF
TRBV3-1/TRBV3-2,once,TRBJ1-6,-,TGTGCCAGCAGCCTTACAGGTTCTTCGAATTCACCCCTCCACTTT,CASSLTGSSNSPLHF
TRBV7-9,-,TRBJ1-5,-,TGTGCCAGCAGCTTAGATGAGGTTCAGCCCCAGCATTTT,CASSLDEVQPQHF
TRBV27,once,TRBJ1-4,-,TGTGCCAGCAGCCAACTCGGCGGGGATGAAAAACTGTTTTTT,CASSQLGGDEKLFF
TRBV18,-,TRBJ1-1,-,TGTGCCAGCTCACCAGGAAGTACAGGTGGGGGCGCCCCGGAAACTTTCTTT,CASSPGSTGGGAPETFF